This entry concerns a single T cell receptor beta chain. What it binds is not known. The unexposed donors gave CD4+ T cells in about 2011-2018, prior to COVID-19. After approximately ten days of culture, CD4+ T cells were isolated. Unexposed-donor CD4+ T cells were probed with SARS-CoV-2 S/N and four cold-coronavirus spikes, cells permitting. Libraries were prepared by immunoSEQ multiplex PCR; TCRdb keeps only in-frame clonotypes and omits some of them. Of approximately 18,000 clones listed, about four fifths are singletons. The CDR3 runs to 13 residues. V gave up 1 base and J gave up 8 bases, with 9 bases separating them. Germline lookup yields CDR1 WSHSY and CDR2 SAAADI. This record belongs to a study of CD4 T cells in relation to SARS-CoV-2 and coronaviruses. Across the study: TCR beta CDR3s were sequenced after roughly eleven-day antigen culture of PBMCs.

Sequences were obtained from CD4+ T cells from PBMCs, cultured in vitro. This sequence was found in a human donor in good health. The chain employs TRBV10-2 and TRBJ2-1, with unresolved D. The CDR3 here is CASSEFKRYEQFF. The CDR3 region has the DNA TGCGCCAGCAGTGAGTTTAAAAGGTATGAGCAGTTCTTC.